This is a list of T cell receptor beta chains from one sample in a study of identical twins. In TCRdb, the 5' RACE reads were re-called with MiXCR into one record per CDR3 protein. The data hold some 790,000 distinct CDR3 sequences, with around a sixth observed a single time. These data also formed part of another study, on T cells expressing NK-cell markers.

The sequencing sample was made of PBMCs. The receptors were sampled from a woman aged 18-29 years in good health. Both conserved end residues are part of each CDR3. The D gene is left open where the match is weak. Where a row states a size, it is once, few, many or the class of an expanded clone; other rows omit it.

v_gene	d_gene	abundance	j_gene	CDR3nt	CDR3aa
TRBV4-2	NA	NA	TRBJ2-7	TGTGCCAGCAGCCAAGATCATGGGGGGAACGAGCAGTACTTC	CASSQDHGGNEQYF
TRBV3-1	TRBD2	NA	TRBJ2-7	TGTGCCAGCAGCCAAGATGCGAAGGGAGGGACCTACGAGCAGTACTTC	CASSQDAKGGTYEQYF
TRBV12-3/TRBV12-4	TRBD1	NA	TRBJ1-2	TGTGCCAGCAGTTTTACAGGGGTGGTCTATGGCTACACCTTC	CASSFTGVVYGYTF
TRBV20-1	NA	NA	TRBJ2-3	TGCAGTGCCAGCCGGTCGGGGACCACAGATACGCAGTATTTT	CSASRSGTTDTQYF
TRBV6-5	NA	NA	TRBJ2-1	TGTGCCAGCAGTTACGAGGACACACGGTACAATGAGCAGTTCTTC	CASSYEDTRYNEQFF
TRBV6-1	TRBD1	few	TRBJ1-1	TGTGCCAGCAACACAGGGGAGGCTGAAGCTTTCTTT	CASNTGEAEAFF
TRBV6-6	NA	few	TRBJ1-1	TGTGCCAGCGGGGGGGTTATGAACACTGAAGCTTTCTTT	CASGGVMNTEAFF
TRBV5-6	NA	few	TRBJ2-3	TGTGCCAGCAGTTTGTTTGCGGGACATAGCACAGATACGCAGTATTTT	CASSLFAGHSTDTQYF
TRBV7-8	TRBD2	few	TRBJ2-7	TGTGCCAGCAGGCCCGGGAGCGGGGCCTCCTACGAGCAGTACTTC	CASRPGSGASYEQYF
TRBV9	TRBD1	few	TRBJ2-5	TGTGCCAGCAGCGTCCTTCCGGGACAGGGGGGAGAGACCCAGTACTTC	CASSVLPGQGGETQYF
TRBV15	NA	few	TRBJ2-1	TGTGCCACCAGCAGAGATCATAATGGCTACAATGAGCAGTTCTTC	CATSRDHNGYNEQFF
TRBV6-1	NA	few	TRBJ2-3	TGTGCCAGCAGTCCGGGCCCAGGTGGCACAGATACGCAGTATTTT	CASSPGPGGTDTQYF
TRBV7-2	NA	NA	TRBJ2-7	TGTGCCAGCAGTTTGGACAGAACCTCGGAGCAGTACTTC	CASSLDRTSEQYF
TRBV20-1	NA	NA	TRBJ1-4	TGCAGTGCTCTAGATGGAGCAACTAATGAAAAACTGTTTTTT	CSALDGATNEKLFF
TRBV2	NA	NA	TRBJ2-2	TGTGCCAGCGTTGGGGCGGCTGGGGAGCTGTTTTTT	CASVGAAGELFF
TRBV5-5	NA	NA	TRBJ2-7	TGTGCCAGCAGCTTTATTAGCGACGCCTACGAGCAGTACTTC	CASSFISDAYEQYF
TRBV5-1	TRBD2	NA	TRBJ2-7	TGCGCCAGCAGCTTGTTCCCTAGCGGCTACGAGCAGTACTTC	CASSLFPSGYEQYF
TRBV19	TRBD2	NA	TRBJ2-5	TGTGCCAGTAGTATCCTCCCTGGGACGGCGGGAGAAACCCAGTACTTC	CASSILPGTAGETQYF
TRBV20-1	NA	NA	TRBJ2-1	TGCAGTGCTCTTAACACCGCCTTAGCGCCGGGATCCTACAATGAGCAGTTCTTC	CSALNTALAPGSYNEQFF
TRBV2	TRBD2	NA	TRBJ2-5	TGTGCCAGCACTGGACTAGCGGGACTCCAAGAGACCCAGTACTTC	CASTGLAGLQETQYF
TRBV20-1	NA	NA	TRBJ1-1	TGCAGTGCTAGTCTTCAGGGAACCCTGAACACTGAAGCTTTCTTT	CSASLQGTLNTEAFF
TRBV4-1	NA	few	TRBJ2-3	TGCGCCAGCAGCCGCAGTCGTGACCTTGAGAAGTATTTT	CASSRSRDLEKYF
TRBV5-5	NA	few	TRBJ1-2	TGTGCCAGCAGCTTGGTGACACACCATGGCTACACCTTC	CASSLVTHHGYTF
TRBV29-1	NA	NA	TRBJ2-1	TGCAGCGCCTCCGGGACTCTTTACAATGAGCAGTTCTTC	CSASGTLYNEQFF
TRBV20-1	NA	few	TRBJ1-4	TGCAGTGCTACCTCCCGGGCAGAAAAACTGTTTTTT	CSATSRAEKLFF
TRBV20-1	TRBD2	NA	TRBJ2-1	TGCAGTGCTAGAGGGCAACCTAGACTAGCGGGAAATGAGCAGTTCTTC	CSARGQPRLAGNEQFF
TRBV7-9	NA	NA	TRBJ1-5	TGTGCCAACCCGGGCGGCGGGGGCAATCAGCCCCAGCATTTT	CANPGGGGNQPQHF
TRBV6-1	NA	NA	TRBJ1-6	TGTGCCAGCCGACTACAGGGACTTCGATCACCCCTCCACTTT	CASRLQGLRSPLHF
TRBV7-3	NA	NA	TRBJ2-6	TGTGCCAGCAGCCCCGACATCTCTGGGGCCAACGTCCTGACTTTC	CASSPDISGANVLTF
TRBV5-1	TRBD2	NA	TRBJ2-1	TGCGCCAGCAGCTTCGAGCCGGCTAGCGGTTCCTACAATGAGCAGTTCTTC	CASSFEPASGSYNEQFF
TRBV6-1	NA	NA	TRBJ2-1	TGTGCCAGCAGTGAAAGGAATGAGCAGTTCTTC	CASSERNEQFF
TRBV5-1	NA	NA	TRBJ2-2	TGCGCCAGCAGCCCAGGGGGGCGAGTGGCCGGGGAGCTGTTTTTT	CASSPGGRVAGELFF
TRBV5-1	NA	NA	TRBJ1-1	TGCGCCAGCAGCTTGGCGGGCTTGGGCATGAACACTGAAGCTTTCTTT	CASSLAGLGMNTEAFF
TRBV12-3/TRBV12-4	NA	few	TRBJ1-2	TGTGCCAGCAGTTTAGCCGCCAGGCCATCTCACTATGGCTACACCTTC	CASSLAARPSHYGYTF
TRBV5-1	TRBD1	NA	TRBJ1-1	TGCGCCAGCACCGGGACAGGGGGCAGGTTAGCTGAAGCTTTCTTT	CASTGTGGRLAEAFF
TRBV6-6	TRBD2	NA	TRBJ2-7	TGTGCCAGCTCGGGAGGGCCGGGGGAGCAGTACTTC	CASSGGPGEQYF
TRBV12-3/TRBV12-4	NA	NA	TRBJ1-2	TGTGCCAGCAGTCCAATCGACACGGCCTATGGCTACACCTTC	CASSPIDTAYGYTF
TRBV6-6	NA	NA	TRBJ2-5	TGTGCCAGCGAGGAGGGGACCCAGTACTTC	CASEEGTQYF
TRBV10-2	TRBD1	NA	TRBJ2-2	TGCGCCAGCAGTGAGTCGATTGGGACAGTCAAAGGGGAGCTGTTTTTT	CASSESIGTVKGELFF
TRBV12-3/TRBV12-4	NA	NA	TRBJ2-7	TGTGCCAGCAGTTGGGGGCAAGGCTCTTCCGAGCAGTACTTC	CASSWGQGSSEQYF
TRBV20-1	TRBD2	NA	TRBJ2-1	TGCAGTGCTAGAGATGATAAAGCGGGGGCCTACAATGAGCAGTTCTTC	CSARDDKAGAYNEQFF
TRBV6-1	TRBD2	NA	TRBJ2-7	TGTGCCAGCAGCAAACACGGGACGGGGGACTACGGGGAGCAGTACTTC	CASSKHGTGDYGEQYF
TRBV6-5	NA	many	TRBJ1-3	TGTGCCAGCAGTTACGAAAGAAGGGCTGGAAACACCATATATTTT	CASSYERRAGNTIYF
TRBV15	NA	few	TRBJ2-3	TGTGCCACCAGCACCTTAGGGCTAAGCACAGATACGCAGTATTTT	CATSTLGLSTDTQYF
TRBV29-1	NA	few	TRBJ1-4	TGCAGCGTTGGTGATAGAGAAAAACTGTTTTTT	CSVGDREKLFF
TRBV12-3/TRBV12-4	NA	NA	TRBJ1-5	TGTGCCAGCAGATCTACAGGGATTCTTCAGCCCCAGCATTTT	CASRSTGILQPQHF
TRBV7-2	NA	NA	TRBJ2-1	TGTGCCAGCAGCTTAGTGGATCTTCGGGAGCAGTTCTTC	CASSLVDLREQFF
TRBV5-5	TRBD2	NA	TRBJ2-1	TGTGCCAGCAGCTCAGGACTAGTGATTGGCAATGAGCAGTTCTTC	CASSSGLVIGNEQFF
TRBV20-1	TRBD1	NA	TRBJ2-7	TGCAGTGCTAGAGAGGGGACAGGGGCGGGCGGGTACTTC	CSAREGTGAGGYF
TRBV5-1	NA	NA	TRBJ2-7	TGCGCCAGCAGCTACGGGTCCACCTCCTACGAGCAGTACTTC	CASSYGSTSYEQYF
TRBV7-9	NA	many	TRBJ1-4	TGTGCCAGCAGGCGAGCAACTAATGAAAAACTGTTTTTT	CASRRATNEKLFF
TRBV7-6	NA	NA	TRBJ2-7	TGTGCCAGCAGCTACTCGGACGGCCTCTCCTACGAGCAGTACTTC	CASSYSDGLSYEQYF
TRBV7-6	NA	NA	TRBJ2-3	TGTGCCAGCAGCTTCGGGGTCGGGGTAGAATATACGCAGTATTTT	CASSFGVGVEYTQYF
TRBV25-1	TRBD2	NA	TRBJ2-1	TGTGCCAGCAGTGGGCCTCCGGGACTAGCATCCTACAATGAGCAGTTCTTC	CASSGPPGLASYNEQFF
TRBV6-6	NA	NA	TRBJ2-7	TGTGCCAGCAGTCCAAGGGGGGGGATGGAGCAGTACTTC	CASSPRGGMEQYF
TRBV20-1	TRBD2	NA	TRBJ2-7	TGCAGTGCTAGTAAAACCGGGACTAGGTCCTACGAGCAGTACTTC	CSASKTGTRSYEQYF
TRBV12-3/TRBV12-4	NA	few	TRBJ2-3	TGTGCCAGCAAGTGGGATACGCAGTATTTT	CASKWDTQYF
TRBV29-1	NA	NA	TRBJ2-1	TGCAGCGTTCCTCTCCTTAGGAATGAGCAGTTCTTC	CSVPLLRNEQFF
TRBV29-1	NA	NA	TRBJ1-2	TGCAGCGTTGAAGCCAGAGGAGGAGGCTATGGCTACACCTTC	CSVEARGGGYGYTF